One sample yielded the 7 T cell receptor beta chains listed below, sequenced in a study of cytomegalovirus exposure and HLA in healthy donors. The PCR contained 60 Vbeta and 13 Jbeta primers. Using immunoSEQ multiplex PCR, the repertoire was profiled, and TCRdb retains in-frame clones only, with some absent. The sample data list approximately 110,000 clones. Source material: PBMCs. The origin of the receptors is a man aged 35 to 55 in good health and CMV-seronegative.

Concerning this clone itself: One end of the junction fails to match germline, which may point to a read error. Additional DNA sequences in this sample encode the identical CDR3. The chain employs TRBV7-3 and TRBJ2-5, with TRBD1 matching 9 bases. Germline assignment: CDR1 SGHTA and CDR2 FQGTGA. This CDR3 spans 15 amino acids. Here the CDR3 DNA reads TGCGCCAGCAGCTCCCCCGGGACAGGGAGTGAGACCCAGTACTTC. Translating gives CASSSPGTGSETQYF.

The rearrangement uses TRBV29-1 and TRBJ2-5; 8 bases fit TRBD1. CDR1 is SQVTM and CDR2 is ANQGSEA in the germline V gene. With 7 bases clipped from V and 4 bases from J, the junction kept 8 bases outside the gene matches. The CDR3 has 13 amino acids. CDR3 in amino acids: CSGEFRGLETQYF. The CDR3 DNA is TGCAGCGGAGAATTCAGGGGGCTAGAGACCCAGTACTTC.

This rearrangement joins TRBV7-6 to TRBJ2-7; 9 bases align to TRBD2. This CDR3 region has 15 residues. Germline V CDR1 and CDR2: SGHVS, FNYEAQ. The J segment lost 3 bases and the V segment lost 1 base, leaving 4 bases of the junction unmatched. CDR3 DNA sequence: TGTGCCAGCAGCTTAGAGGCTAGCGGGGTCTACGAGCAGTACTTC. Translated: CASSLEASGVYEQYF.

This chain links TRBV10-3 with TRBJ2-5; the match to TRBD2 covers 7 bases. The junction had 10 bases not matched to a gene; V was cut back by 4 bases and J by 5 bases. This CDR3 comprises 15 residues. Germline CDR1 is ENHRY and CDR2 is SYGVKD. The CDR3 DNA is TGTGCCATCAGTGGGCGGGGGATTGTAGGCGAGACCCAGTACTTC. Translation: CAISGRGIVGETQYF.

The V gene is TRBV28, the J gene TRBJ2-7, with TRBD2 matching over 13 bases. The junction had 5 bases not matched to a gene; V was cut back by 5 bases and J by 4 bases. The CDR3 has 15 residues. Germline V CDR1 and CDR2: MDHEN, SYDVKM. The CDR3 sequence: CASSTPGLAGYEQYF. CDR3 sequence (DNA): TGTGCCAGCAGTACACCGGGACTAGCGGGATACGAGCAGTACTTC.

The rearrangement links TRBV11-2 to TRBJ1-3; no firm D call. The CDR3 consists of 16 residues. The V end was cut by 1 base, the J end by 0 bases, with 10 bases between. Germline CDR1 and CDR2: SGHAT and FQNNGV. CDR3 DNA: TGTGCCAGCAGCTTAGGGGTTCAGCGCTCTGGAAACACCATATATTTT. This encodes CASSLGVQRSGNTIYF.

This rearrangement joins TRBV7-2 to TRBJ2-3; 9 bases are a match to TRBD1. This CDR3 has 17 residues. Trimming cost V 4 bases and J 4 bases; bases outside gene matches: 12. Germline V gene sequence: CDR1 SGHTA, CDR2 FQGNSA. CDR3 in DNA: TGTGCCAGCAGCTCACCCGGGACAGGGTCCTTGCCAGATACGCAGTATTTT. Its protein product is CASSSPGTGSLPDTQYF.